Here is one T cell receptor (beta chain) with its context. The sample belongs to a study of blood T cell repertoires in COVID-19. Study information: Samples taken during acute and convalescent COVID-19 were collected in the United States, Italy and Spain. The analysed material was cDNA or gDNA that came from T cells, B-cell-depleted T cells, or PBMCs.

There are 16 residues in the CDR3. TCRdb's table, derived via immunoSEQ multiplex PCR, lists solely in-frame clones and lacks some. The repertoire consists of tens of thousands of clones, with over 65% occurring once and the leading ten covering 14%. The V gene is TRBV7-5, the J gene TRBJ2-2; TRBD1 reflects the table's D call only, with no check against the DNA. TRBV7-5 is reported as a pseudogene. The clonotype comes from a man aged 45 to 65 with active or convalescent COVID-19. Sequencing was performed on peripheral blood. This chain's CDR3 is CARSLDHDSPTGELFF. CDR3 DNA sequence: TGTGCCAGAAGCTTAGATCATGACAGCCCAACCGGGGAGCTGTTTTTT.